This entry lists 3 T cell receptor beta chains sequenced from one sample in a study of blood T cell repertoires in COVID-19. Data came from immunoSEQ multiplex PCR; TCRdb stores just in-frame clones and leaves some out. This sample yields 150,000 or so clones, of which 80% to 90% are seen a single time; roughly 8% belongs to the top ten. The sample taken for sequencing was peripheral blood. These receptors were collected from a man aged 55 to 70 with acute or convalescent COVID-19.

The chain has TRBV10-3 and TRBJ2-3; 9 bases line up with TRBD1. The CDR3 consists of 14 residues. CDR1 is ENHRY and CDR2 is SYGVKD in the germline V gene. With V trimmed by 2 bases and J by 6 bases, 3 bases remained unmatched. The CDR3 region is CAISETGGRDTQYF. For the CDR3, the DNA is TGTGCCATCAGTGAGACAGGGGGCCGGGATACGCAGTATTTT.

The chain recombines TRBV3-1 (or the pseudogene TRBV3-2) with TRBJ2-7; the D gene is possibly TRBD1 (6 bases). The germline V gene has CDR1 LGHDT and CDR2 YNNKEL (reference sequence). This CDR3 has 14 residues. Trimming left V 1 base short and J 4 bases short, with 11 bases between. The CDR3 DNA sequence: TGTGCCAGCAGCCAAGGGTACAGGGTGTACGAGCAGTACTTC. The encoded protein is CASSQGYRVYEQYF.

This clone was seen a single time. The V gene is TRBV6-5, the J gene TRBJ1-6; 8 bases agree with TRBD1. V gave up 7 bases and J gave up 7 bases; unmatched junction bases: 9. Germline V gene sequence: CDR1 MNHEY, CDR2 SVGAGI. This CDR3 has 15 amino acids. This CDR3 is CASTNRGSGNSPLHF. The CDR3 coding sequence is TGTGCCAGCACCAACAGGGGGTCAGGGAATTCACCCCTCCACTTT.